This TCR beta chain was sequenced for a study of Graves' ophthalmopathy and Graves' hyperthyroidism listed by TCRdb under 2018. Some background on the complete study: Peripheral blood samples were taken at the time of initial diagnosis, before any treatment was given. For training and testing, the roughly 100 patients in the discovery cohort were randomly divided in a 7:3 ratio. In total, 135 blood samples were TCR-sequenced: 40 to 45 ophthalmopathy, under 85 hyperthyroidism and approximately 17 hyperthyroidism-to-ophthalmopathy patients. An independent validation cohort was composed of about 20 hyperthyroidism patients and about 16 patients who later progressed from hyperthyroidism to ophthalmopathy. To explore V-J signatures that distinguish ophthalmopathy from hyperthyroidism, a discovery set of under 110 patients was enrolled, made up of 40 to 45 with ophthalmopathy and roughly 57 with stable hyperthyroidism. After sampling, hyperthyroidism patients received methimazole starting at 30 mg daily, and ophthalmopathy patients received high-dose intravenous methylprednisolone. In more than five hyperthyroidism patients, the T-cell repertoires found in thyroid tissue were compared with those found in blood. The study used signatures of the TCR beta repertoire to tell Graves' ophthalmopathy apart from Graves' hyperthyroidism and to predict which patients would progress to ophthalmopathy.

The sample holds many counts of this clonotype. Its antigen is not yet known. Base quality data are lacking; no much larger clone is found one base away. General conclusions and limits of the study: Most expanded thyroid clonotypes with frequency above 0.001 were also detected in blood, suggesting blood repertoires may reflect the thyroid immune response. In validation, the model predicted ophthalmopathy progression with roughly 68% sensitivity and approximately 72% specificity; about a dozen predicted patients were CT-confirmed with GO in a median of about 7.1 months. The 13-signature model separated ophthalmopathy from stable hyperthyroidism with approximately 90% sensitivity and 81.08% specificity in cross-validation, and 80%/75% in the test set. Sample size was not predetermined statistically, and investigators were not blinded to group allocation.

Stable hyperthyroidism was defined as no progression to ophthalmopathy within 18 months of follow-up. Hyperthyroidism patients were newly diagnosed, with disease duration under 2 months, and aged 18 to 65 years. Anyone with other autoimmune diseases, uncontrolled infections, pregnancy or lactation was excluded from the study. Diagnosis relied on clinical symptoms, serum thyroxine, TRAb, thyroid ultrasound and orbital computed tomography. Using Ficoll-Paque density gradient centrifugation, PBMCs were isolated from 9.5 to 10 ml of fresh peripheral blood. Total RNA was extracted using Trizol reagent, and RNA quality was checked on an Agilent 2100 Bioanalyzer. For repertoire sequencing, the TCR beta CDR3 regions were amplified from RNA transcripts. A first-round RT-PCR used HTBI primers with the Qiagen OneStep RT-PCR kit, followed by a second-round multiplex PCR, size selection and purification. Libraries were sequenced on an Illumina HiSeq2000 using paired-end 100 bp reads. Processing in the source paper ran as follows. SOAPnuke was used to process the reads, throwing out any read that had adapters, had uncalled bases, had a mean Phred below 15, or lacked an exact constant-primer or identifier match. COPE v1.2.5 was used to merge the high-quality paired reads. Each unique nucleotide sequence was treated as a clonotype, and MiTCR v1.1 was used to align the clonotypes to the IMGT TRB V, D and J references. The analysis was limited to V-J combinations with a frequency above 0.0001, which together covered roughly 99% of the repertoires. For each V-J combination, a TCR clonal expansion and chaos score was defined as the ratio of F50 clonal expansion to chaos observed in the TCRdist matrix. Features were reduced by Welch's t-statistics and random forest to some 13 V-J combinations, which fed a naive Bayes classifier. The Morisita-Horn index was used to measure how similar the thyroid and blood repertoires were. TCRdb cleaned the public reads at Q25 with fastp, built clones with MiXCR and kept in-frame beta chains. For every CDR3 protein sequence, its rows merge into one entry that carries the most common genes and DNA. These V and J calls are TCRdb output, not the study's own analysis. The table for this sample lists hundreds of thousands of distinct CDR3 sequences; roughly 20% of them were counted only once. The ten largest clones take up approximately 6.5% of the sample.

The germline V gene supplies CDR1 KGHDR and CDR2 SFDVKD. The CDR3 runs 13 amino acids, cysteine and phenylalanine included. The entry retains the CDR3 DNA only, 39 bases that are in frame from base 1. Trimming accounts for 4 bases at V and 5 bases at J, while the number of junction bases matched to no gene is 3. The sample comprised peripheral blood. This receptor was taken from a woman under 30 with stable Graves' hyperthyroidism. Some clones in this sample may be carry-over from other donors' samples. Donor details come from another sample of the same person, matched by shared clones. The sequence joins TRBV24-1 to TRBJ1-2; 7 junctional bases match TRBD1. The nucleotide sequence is TGTGCCACCAGTGACCGACAGGGATATGGCTACACCTTC. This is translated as CATSDRQGYGYTF.